Only a few counts were recorded for the clone carrying this T cell receptor (beta chain). The antigen is unknown. This sample stems from a study of cytomegalovirus exposure and HLA in healthy donors. General observations from the study: Indistinguishability led to the exclusion of some V segments, TRBV6-2 and TRBV6-3 included.

Trimming cost V 5 bases and J 5 bases; bases outside gene matches: 11. Germline CDR1 SGHTA, CDR2 FQGTGA. The CDR3 is 16 amino acids. The primer mix had 60 Vbeta and 13 Jbeta primers. Data came from immunoSEQ multiplex PCR; TCRdb stores just in-frame clones and leaves some out. Of 120,000 or so clones in the sample, about 71% were seen once. Sequencing was done on a sample of PBMCs. This sequence originates from a woman aged 45-60 years in good health and CMV-seronegative. The rearrangement joins TRBV7-3 to TRBJ2-5, with 10 bases that match TRBD2. CDR3 sequence (DNA): TGTGCCAGCAGCCGGCTGGGAGCGGGAGGGCTCGAGACCCAGTACTTC. Translating gives CASSRLGAGGLETQYF.